This is a list of T cell receptor beta chains from one sample in a study of human T cells and chemical hapten exposure. TCRdb fed the RACE reads into MiXCR, producing one record per CDR3 protein. The profile covers nearly 95,000 distinct CDR3 sequences, with approximately 10% appearing a single time and around 2.2% taken by the ten largest. The sample was whole blood, taken in connection with sensitization to the hapten diphenylcyclopropenone (DPC). These receptors all come from a man between 40 and 49 years old with alopecia areata. Some clones in this sample may be carry-over from other donors' samples. Each CDR3 is given with its conserved first and last residue. A D gene is named only where the DNA matches it firmly. Size is stated for part of the rows, as once, few or many counts, or as a class when the clone is expanded.

v_gene: TRBV30; j_gene: TRBJ2-1; abundance: many; d_gene: TRBD2; CDR3nt: TGTGCCTGGACCCGGACTAGCGGCGATGAGCAGTTCTTC; CDR3aa: CAWTRTSGDEQFF
v_gene: TRBV20-1; j_gene: TRBJ1-5; abundance: .; d_gene: TRBD1; CDR3nt: TGCAGTGCTAGAGAGAGAGAGAGATCCCGGGACAGGGGGGATCAGCCCCAGCATTTT; CDR3aa: CSARERERSRDRGDQPQHF
v_gene: TRBV5-1; j_gene: TRBJ2-3; abundance: many; d_gene: .; CDR3nt: TGCGCCAGCAGCTTGTTGGCGGGAACTCGCGCAGATACGCAGTATTTT; CDR3aa: CASSLLAGTRADTQYF
v_gene: TRBV7-2; j_gene: TRBJ1-5; abundance: many; d_gene: TRBD1; CDR3nt: TGTGCCAGCAGCTTAGGGCAGGGGGGGCGTCAGCCCCAGCATTTT; CDR3aa: CASSLGQGGRQPQHF
v_gene: TRBV18; j_gene: TRBJ1-1; abundance: few; d_gene: .; CDR3nt: TGTGCCAGCTCACCACGTAGGGGGACGAACACTGAAGCTTTCTTT; CDR3aa: CASSPRRGTNTEAFF
v_gene: TRBV20-1; j_gene: TRBJ2-3; abundance: few; d_gene: .; CDR3nt: TGCAGTGCTAGGGAAACAGATACGCAGTATTTT; CDR3aa: CSARETDTQYF
v_gene: TRBV4-3; j_gene: TRBJ1-1; abundance: .; d_gene: .; CDR3nt: TGCGCCAGCAGCCAAGAACCGGGTCATGGGACTGAAGCTTTCTTT; CDR3aa: CASSQEPGHGTEAFF
v_gene: TRBV27; j_gene: TRBJ2-3; abundance: few; d_gene: TRBD2; CDR3nt: TGTGCCAGCAGGGAAGCGGGAGGATATAGCACAGATACGCAGTATTTT; CDR3aa: CASREAGGYSTDTQYF
v_gene: TRBV7-2; j_gene: TRBJ2-3; abundance: few; d_gene: .; CDR3nt: TGTGCCAGCAGCAAACCGGGTCGTCTTGCAGATACGCAGTATTTT; CDR3aa: CASSKPGRLADTQYF
v_gene: TRBV5-1; j_gene: TRBJ1-2; abundance: many; d_gene: .; CDR3nt: TGCGCCAGCAGCGAATGGACTGAACCCAACTATGGCTACACCTTC; CDR3aa: CASSEWTEPNYGYTF
v_gene: TRBV18; j_gene: TRBJ2-5; abundance: .; d_gene: .; CDR3nt: TGTGCCAGCTCACCAGAGGAGACCCAGTACTTC; CDR3aa: CASSPEETQYF
v_gene: TRBV6-2/TRBV6-3; j_gene: TRBJ2-1; abundance: .; d_gene: TRBD2; CDR3nt: TGTGCCAGCAGTATTAGCGGGAGGGCCCATGAGCAGTTCTTC; CDR3aa: CASSISGRAHEQFF
v_gene: TRBV7-9; j_gene: TRBJ2-3; abundance: few; d_gene: TRBD2; CDR3nt: TGTGCCAGCAGCGCGCGGGAGTTTGAAGATACGCAGTATTTT; CDR3aa: CASSAREFEDTQYF
v_gene: TRBV7-9; j_gene: TRBJ2-6; abundance: .; d_gene: TRBD2; CDR3nt: TGTGCCAGCAGCTTAGCTCCGGGACTAGCGGACCCTACTGGGGCCAACGTCCTGACTTTC; CDR3aa: CASSLAPGLADPTGANVLTF
v_gene: TRBV28; j_gene: TRBJ2-7; abundance: .; d_gene: .; CDR3nt: TGTGCCAGCGGGAACAGGGCCTACGAGCAGTACTTC; CDR3aa: CASGNRAYEQYF
v_gene: TRBV7-2; j_gene: TRBJ2-1; abundance: .; d_gene: TRBD2; CDR3nt: TGTGCCAGCAGTCCACCGGGGGGAGGGTCCGGTAACGATGAGCAGTTCTTC; CDR3aa: CASSPPGGGSGNDEQFF
v_gene: TRBV6-5; j_gene: TRBJ1-4; abundance: .; d_gene: .; CDR3nt: TGTGCCAGCAGCCGAACGATGACTAATGAAAAACTGTTTTTT; CDR3aa: CASSRTMTNEKLFF
v_gene: TRBV6-6; j_gene: TRBJ2-1; abundance: few; d_gene: TRBD2; CDR3nt: TGTGCCAGCAGTTTAGCGGGAGGCAACTACAATGAGCAGTTCTTC; CDR3aa: CASSLAGGNYNEQFF
v_gene: TRBV20-1; j_gene: TRBJ2-3; abundance: many; d_gene: TRBD1; CDR3nt: TGCAGTGCTAGCGGAGGACAGGGGGCAGATACGCAGTATTTT; CDR3aa: CSASGGQGADTQYF
v_gene: TRBV24-1; j_gene: TRBJ2-1; abundance: .; d_gene: .; CDR3nt: TGTGCCACCAGTGATTTGCCGGGTCTAACCGGTCAGAATGAGCAGTTCTTC; CDR3aa: CATSDLPGLTGQNEQFF
v_gene: TRBV9; j_gene: TRBJ1-1; abundance: many; d_gene: .; CDR3nt: TGTGCCAGCAGCGTGGACAGCATGAACACTGAAGCTTTCTTT; CDR3aa: CASSVDSMNTEAFF
v_gene: TRBV9; j_gene: TRBJ2-5; abundance: .; d_gene: TRBD2; CDR3nt: TGTGCCAGCAGCCATAAAGACTCCGGGACTAGCGGGAGTGGGGAGGAGACCCAGTACTTC; CDR3aa: CASSHKDSGTSGSGEETQYF
v_gene: TRBV20-1; j_gene: TRBJ2-3; abundance: .; d_gene: .; CDR3nt: TGCAGTGCTAGAGTCACGGATACGCAGTATTTT; CDR3aa: CSARVTDTQYF
v_gene: TRBV2; j_gene: TRBJ2-3; abundance: few; d_gene: .; CDR3nt: TGTGCCAGCAGTTCCCGACTAATCCGTACGCAGTATTTT; CDR3aa: CASSSRLIRTQYF
v_gene: TRBV27; j_gene: TRBJ2-3; abundance: .; d_gene: TRBD1; CDR3nt: TGTGCCAGCAACGGACAGGGGACAGATACGCAGTATTTT; CDR3aa: CASNGQGTDTQYF
v_gene: TRBV7-2; j_gene: TRBJ2-5; abundance: .; d_gene: TRBD2; CDR3nt: TGTGCCAGCAGCCCGACTAGCGGGGAACAAGAGACCCAGTACTTC; CDR3aa: CASSPTSGEQETQYF
v_gene: TRBV20-1; j_gene: TRBJ2-1; abundance: .; d_gene: .; CDR3nt: TGCAGTGCTAGCCCCTCCTACAATGAGCAGTTCTTC; CDR3aa: CSASPSYNEQFF
v_gene: TRBV24-1; j_gene: TRBJ2-2; abundance: few; d_gene: .; CDR3nt: TGTGCCACCAGTAGGAGGGGGAACACCGGGGAGCTGTTTTTT; CDR3aa: CATSRRGNTGELFF
v_gene: TRBV4-1; j_gene: TRBJ1-5; abundance: many; d_gene: .; CDR3nt: TGCGCCAGCAGCCTCAGCCCGGATCGGAACCAGCCCCAGCATTTT; CDR3aa: CASSLSPDRNQPQHF
v_gene: TRBV7-2; j_gene: TRBJ2-3; abundance: many; d_gene: .; CDR3nt: TGTGCCAGCAGACTTAGCCGGGGTGATACGCAGTATTTT; CDR3aa: CASRLSRGDTQYF
v_gene: TRBV13; j_gene: TRBJ2-1; abundance: few; d_gene: TRBD2; CDR3nt: TGTGCCAGCAGCCACCGGGAGGGCCGAAACAATGAGCAGTTCTTC; CDR3aa: CASSHREGRNNEQFF
v_gene: TRBV6-5; j_gene: TRBJ2-7; abundance: .; d_gene: .; CDR3nt: TGTGCCAGTTCGTCCTCCATAAATAGCGGCAGCTCCTACGAGCAGTACTTC; CDR3aa: CASSSSINSGSSYEQYF
v_gene: TRBV6-2/TRBV6-3; j_gene: TRBJ2-3; abundance: .; d_gene: TRBD1; CDR3nt: TGTGCCAGCAGGCCCCGGGACAGGGGGCGAGATACGCAGTATTTT; CDR3aa: CASRPRDRGRDTQYF
v_gene: TRBV7-8; j_gene: TRBJ1-3; abundance: .; d_gene: .; CDR3nt: TGTGCCAGCAGCTTATGGGGCCCGGGGTCTGGAAACACCATATATTTT; CDR3aa: CASSLWGPGSGNTIYF
v_gene: TRBV25-1; j_gene: TRBJ2-5; abundance: few; d_gene: .; CDR3nt: TGTGCCAGCACCCCCATGGGCAGCACCTACCAAGAGACCCAGTACTTC; CDR3aa: CASTPMGSTYQETQYF
v_gene: TRBV13; j_gene: TRBJ2-1; abundance: few; d_gene: .; CDR3nt: TGTGCCAGCAGCTTAGGGACGGACAAGCCCTACAATGAGCAGTTCTTC; CDR3aa: CASSLGTDKPYNEQFF
v_gene: TRBV3-1; j_gene: TRBJ1-1; abundance: .; d_gene: .; CDR3nt: TGTGCCAGCCCTAATCTTAGGGCAGGGAACACTGAAGCTTTCTTT; CDR3aa: CASPNLRAGNTEAFF
v_gene: TRBV19; j_gene: TRBJ2-7; abundance: .; d_gene: TRBD1; CDR3nt: TGTGCCAGGCCCCCGGGACAGGACAACTACGAGCAGTACTTC; CDR3aa: CARPPGQDNYEQYF
v_gene: TRBV5-5; j_gene: TRBJ1-1; abundance: few; d_gene: TRBD1; CDR3nt: TGTGCCAGCAGCCTACCGACAGGGACCTACACTGAAGCTTTCTTT; CDR3aa: CASSLPTGTYTEAFF
v_gene: TRBV28; j_gene: TRBJ2-2; abundance: few; d_gene: .; CDR3nt: TGTGCCAGCAGTTTCCCCGACAGTAACACCGGGGAGCTGTTTTTT; CDR3aa: CASSFPDSNTGELFF
v_gene: TRBV6-6; j_gene: TRBJ1-5; abundance: few; d_gene: .; CDR3nt: TGTGCCAGCAGCTCAGGGTTGGGTGAGCCCCAGCATTTT; CDR3aa: CASSSGLGEPQHF
v_gene: TRBV25-1; j_gene: TRBJ2-7; abundance: few; d_gene: .; CDR3nt: TGTGCCAGCAGTGAATTAAGGGGTTCCTCCTACGAGCAGTACTTC; CDR3aa: CASSELRGSSYEQYF
v_gene: TRBV29-1; j_gene: TRBJ2-5; abundance: .; d_gene: .; CDR3nt: TGCAGCGTTATGAGCTTTCAAGAGACCCAGTACTTC; CDR3aa: CSVMSFQETQYF
v_gene: TRBV6-2/TRBV6-3; j_gene: TRBJ1-1; abundance: few; d_gene: .; CDR3nt: TGTGCCAGCAGTTACTCCAGGGCCACTGAAGCTTTCTTT; CDR3aa: CASSYSRATEAFF
v_gene: TRBV5-1; j_gene: TRBJ2-5; abundance: few; d_gene: TRBD2; CDR3nt: TGCGCCAGCAGCTTGACCGGACGGGCCCGGGGGGTAGCCCAGTACTTC; CDR3aa: CASSLTGRARGVAQYF
v_gene: TRBV9; j_gene: TRBJ1-1; abundance: .; d_gene: .; CDR3nt: TGTGCCAGCAGCCCCCCCCGGGGGCAGGGAACTGAAGCTTTCTTT; CDR3aa: CASSPPRGQGTEAFF
v_gene: TRBV5-6; j_gene: TRBJ2-3; abundance: few; d_gene: .; CDR3nt: TGTGCCAGCAGCTTCCCCATCTCCGGGGGTACGCAGTATTTT; CDR3aa: CASSFPISGGTQYF
v_gene: TRBV18; j_gene: TRBJ2-1; abundance: .; d_gene: TRBD2; CDR3nt: TGTGCCAGCTCTCAAGAAAGCGGGAGCAGGTACGGTGAGCAGTTCTTC; CDR3aa: CASSQESGSRYGEQFF
v_gene: TRBV7-8; j_gene: TRBJ2-5; abundance: few; d_gene: .; CDR3nt: TGTGCCAGCAGTACCGGGACGGCCCAAGAGACCCAGTACTTC; CDR3aa: CASSTGTAQETQYF
v_gene: TRBV12-3/TRBV12-4; j_gene: TRBJ1-3; abundance: few; d_gene: .; CDR3nt: TGTGCCAGCAGTTTAGTGAGTAGCCGGCGGTTCGACTCTGGAAACACCATATATTTT; CDR3aa: CASSLVSSRRFDSGNTIYF
v_gene: TRBV28; j_gene: TRBJ2-5; abundance: .; d_gene: TRBD1; CDR3nt: TGTGCCAGCGGCCAACACAGGGGGCTGGGGACCCAGTACTTC; CDR3aa: CASGQHRGLGTQYF
v_gene: TRBV7-6; j_gene: TRBJ2-5; abundance: medium-sized; d_gene: .; CDR3nt: TGTGCCAGCAGCGGGGCCGGAGAGACCCAGTACTTC; CDR3aa: CASSGAGETQYF
v_gene: TRBV6-6; j_gene: TRBJ2-1; abundance: many; d_gene: TRBD2; CDR3nt: TGTGCCAGCAGTTACCCCCTAGCGGGAGATAACAATGAGCAGTTCTTC; CDR3aa: CASSYPLAGDNNEQFF
v_gene: TRBV3-1; j_gene: TRBJ2-3; abundance: few; d_gene: TRBD2; CDR3nt: TGTGCCAGCAGTAAACTAGCGGGAGATGCGCAGTATTTT; CDR3aa: CASSKLAGDAQYF